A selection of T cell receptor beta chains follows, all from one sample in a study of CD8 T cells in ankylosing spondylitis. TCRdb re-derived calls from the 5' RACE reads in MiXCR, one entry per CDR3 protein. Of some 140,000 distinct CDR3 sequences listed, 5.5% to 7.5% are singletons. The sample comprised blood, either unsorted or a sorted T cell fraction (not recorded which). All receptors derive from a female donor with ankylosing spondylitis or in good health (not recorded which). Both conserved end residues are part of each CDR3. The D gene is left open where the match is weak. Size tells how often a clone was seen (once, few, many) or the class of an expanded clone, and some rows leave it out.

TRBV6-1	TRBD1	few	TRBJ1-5	TGTGCCAGCAGTGAGACAGGGCTAAGCAATCAGCCCCAGCATTTT	CASSETGLSNQPQHF
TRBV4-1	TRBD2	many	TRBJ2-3	TGCGCCAGCAGCCAGGGTCCCGACGGGACTAGCGCAGATACGCAGTATTTT	CASSQGPDGTSADTQYF
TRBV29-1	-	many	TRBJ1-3	TGCAGCGTGGATCAGGGCCACACCATATATTTT	CSVDQGHTIYF
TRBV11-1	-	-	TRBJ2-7	TGTGCCAGCAGCTTAGCCTCGGGGGCCTCCTACGAGCAGTACTTC	CASSLASGASYEQYF
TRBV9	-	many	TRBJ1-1	TGTGCCAGCAGCGCCCAATGGGGCAGGGGCACTGAAGCTTTCTTT	CASSAQWGRGTEAFF
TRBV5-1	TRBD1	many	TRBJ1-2	TGCGCCAGCAGTCCAGAACCAGGGGGCAGTGGCTACACCTTC	CASSPEPGGSGYTF
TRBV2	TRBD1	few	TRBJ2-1	TGTGCCAGCAGGGGGGACAGCTTGGATGAGCAGTTCTTC	CASRGDSLDEQFF
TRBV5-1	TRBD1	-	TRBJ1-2	TGCGCCAGCAGCCTCTTCGGACAGGCCCGTGGCTACACCTTC	CASSLFGQARGYTF
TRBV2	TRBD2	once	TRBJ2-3	TGTACCCGCAGTCACACGGTCGGAGCGGGGGGGGCGAGGGATACGCAGTATTTT	CTRSHTVGAGGARDTQYF
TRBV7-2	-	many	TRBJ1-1	TGTGCCAGCAGCTCTAGAGGGGCCAGCAACACTGAAGCTTTCTTT	CASSSRGASNTEAFF
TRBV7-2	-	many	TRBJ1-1	TGTGCCAGCAGCTTAGAATCAGGGAGGGGAGAAGCTTTCTTT	CASSLESGRGEAFF
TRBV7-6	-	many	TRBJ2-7	TGTGCCAGCAGCTCCGGACCCTACGAGCAGTACTTC	CASSSGPYEQYF
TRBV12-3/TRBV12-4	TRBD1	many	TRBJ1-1	TGTGCCAGCAGTTCCGTACAGGGGCAGCGGGCTTTCTTT	CASSSVQGQRAFF
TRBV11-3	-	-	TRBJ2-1	TGTGCCAGCAGCTTACAACTAGCCGCCTACAATGAGCAGTTCTTC	CASSLQLAAYNEQFF
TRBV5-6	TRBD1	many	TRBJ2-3	TGTGCCAGCAGCAAGGACAGGGTCGCCGATACGCAGTATTTT	CASSKDRVADTQYF
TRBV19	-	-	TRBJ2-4	TGTGCCAGTAGTACGGCTAGGGGGGCCAAAAACATTCAGTACTTC	CASSTARGAKNIQYF
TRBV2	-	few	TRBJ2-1	TGTGCCAGCATTAGTCGTGGCTACAATGAGCAGTTCTTC	CASISRGYNEQFF
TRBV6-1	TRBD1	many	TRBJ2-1	TGTGCCAGCAGTGATCCGACAGGGGGTGAGCAGTTCTTC	CASSDPTGGEQFF
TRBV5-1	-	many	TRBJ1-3	TGCGCCAGCAGCTTGGTTTTGGGAACTGGAAACACCATATATTTT	CASSLVLGTGNTIYF
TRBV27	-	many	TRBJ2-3	TGTGCCAGCGTCCCCCTCACACAGGATACGACAGATACGCAGTATTTT	CASVPLTQDTTDTQYF
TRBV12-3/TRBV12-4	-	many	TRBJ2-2	TGTGCCAGCAGTAAACAGGGTTTCGGGGAGCTGTTTTTT	CASSKQGFGELFF
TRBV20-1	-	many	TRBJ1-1	TGCAGTGCTAGGCCGCCGACACGGGGGAGAAGCCCTGAAGCTTTCTTT	CSARPPTRGRSPEAFF
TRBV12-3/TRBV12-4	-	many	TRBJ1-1	TGTGCCAGCAAGGCCAGGACTTCCTCCAACACTGAAGCTTTCTTT	CASKARTSSNTEAFF
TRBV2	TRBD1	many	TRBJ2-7	TGTGCCAGCAGTGATCCGGGACAGCCCTCCTACGAGCAGTACTTC	CASSDPGQPSYEQYF
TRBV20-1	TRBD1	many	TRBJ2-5	TGCAGTGCACCCGGGACAGGGGTAGAAGAGACCCAGTACTTC	CSAPGTGVEETQYF
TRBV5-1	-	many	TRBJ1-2	TGCGCCAGCAGCCCCGGGCCAGCTAACTATGGCTACACCTTC	CASSPGPANYGYTF
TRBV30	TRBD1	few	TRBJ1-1	TGTGCCTGGAGCGTCCGGTACAGGGGGCGAGGCACTGAAGCTTTCTTT	CAWSVRYRGRGTEAFF
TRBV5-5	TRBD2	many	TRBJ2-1	TGTGCCAGCAGCTTGGAACTAGCGGGGATCTCCTCCTACAATGAGCAGTTCTTC	CASSLELAGISSYNEQFF
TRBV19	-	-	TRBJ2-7	TGTGCCAGTAGTATCGCGGCTTCCTACGAGCAGTACTTC	CASSIAASYEQYF
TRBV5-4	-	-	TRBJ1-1	TGTGCCAGCAGCTGGTGGTATGAGGGCCCGAACACTGGAGCTTTCTTT	CASSWWYEGPNTGAFF
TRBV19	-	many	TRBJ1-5	TGTGCCAGTAGTATGCGTCCAGGCGTGCTTTCGGCCCAGCATTTT	CASSMRPGVLSAQHF
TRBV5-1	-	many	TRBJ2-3	TGCGCCAGCAGCTTGGGGGCGCCGGATACGCAGTATTTT	CASSLGAPDTQYF
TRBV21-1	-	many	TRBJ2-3	TGTGCCAGCGAAACAGCGTTCGAAGGTGGGAAACCCACAGATACGCAGTATTTT	CASETAFEGGKPTDTQYF
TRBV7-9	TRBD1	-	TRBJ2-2	TGTGCCAGCAGCTTTCTGGAAAGGGGGCGCACCGGGGAGCTGTTTTTT	CASSFLERGRTGELFF
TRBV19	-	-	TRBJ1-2	TGTGCCAGTAGTAGACACGGACAGACTAACTATGGCTACACCTTC	CASSRHGQTNYGYTF
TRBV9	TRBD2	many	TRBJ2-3	TGTGCCAGCAGCGAAAGGAGCGGGGGGGCGCGCACAGATACGCAGTATTTT	CASSERSGGARTDTQYF
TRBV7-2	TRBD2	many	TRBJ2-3	TGTGCCAGCAGCTTAGTCCTAATGGGGGGGATCACAGATACGCAGTATTTT	CASSLVLMGGITDTQYF
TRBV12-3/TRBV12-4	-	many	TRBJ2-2	TGTGCCAGCAGTTTTATAGGTTCGGGGAACACCGGGGAGCTGTTTTTT	CASSFIGSGNTGELFF
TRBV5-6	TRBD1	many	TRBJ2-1	TGTGCCAGCAGCTTGAATCGACAGGGGGCGGTCCGGACCTACAATGAGCAGTTCTTC	CASSLNRQGAVRTYNEQFF
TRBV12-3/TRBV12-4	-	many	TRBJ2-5	TGTGCCAGCAGTTTAGCAGGGGCCGGAGAGACCCAGTACTTC	CASSLAGAGETQYF
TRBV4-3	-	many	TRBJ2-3	TGCGCCAGCAGCCCCTACCAGGGGGGAGATACGCAGTATTTT	CASSPYQGGDTQYF